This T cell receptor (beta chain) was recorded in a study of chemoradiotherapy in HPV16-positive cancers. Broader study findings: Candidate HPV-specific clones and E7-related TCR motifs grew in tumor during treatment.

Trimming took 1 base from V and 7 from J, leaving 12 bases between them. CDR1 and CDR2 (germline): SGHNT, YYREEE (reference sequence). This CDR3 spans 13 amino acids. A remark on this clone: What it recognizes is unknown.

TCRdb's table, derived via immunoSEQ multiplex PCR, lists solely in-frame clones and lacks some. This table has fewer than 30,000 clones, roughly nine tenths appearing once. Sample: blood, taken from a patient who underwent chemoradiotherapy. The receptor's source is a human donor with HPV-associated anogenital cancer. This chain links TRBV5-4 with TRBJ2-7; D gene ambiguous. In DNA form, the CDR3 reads TGTGCCAGCAGCTTGAATCCCTCTGGAGAGCAGTACTTC. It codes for CASSLNPSGEQYF.